This T cell receptor (beta chain) was identified in a study of TIL therapy for anti-PD-1-resistant metastatic lung cancer. Study-level information: Median tumor PD-L1 proportion score was approximately 6.3%.

The CDR3 loop spans 16 amino acids. V trimming: 2 bases; J trimming: 5 bases; junction bases outside the gene matches: 8. Germline lookup yields CDR1 SGHDN and CDR2 FVKESK. Time point meaning: pre-treatment sample, taken before nivolumab and TIL therapy. Most excised metastases sampled were pleural nodules or supraclavicular lymph nodes. The libraries were made with immunoSEQ v3. The data were produced by immunoSEQ multiplex PCR, yet TCRdb's version contains in-frame clones alone and is incomplete. Of approximately 23,000 clones listed, 63% were seen once; the top ten hold about 15%. In its sample, this clone was seen a few times.

The sample consisted of tumor tissue, taken at baseline. The chain employs TRBV14 and TRBJ2-5; 10 bases are a match to TRBD2. This clonotype was obtained from a woman between 25 and 80 years old with non-small cell lung cancer. The CDR3 region is CASSQLSGRAIETQYF. The CDR3, as DNA: TGTGCCAGCAGCCAACTGAGCGGGAGGGCCATTGAGACCCAGTACTTC.